A single sample gave rise to the 24 T cell receptor beta chains below, sequenced in a study of memory CD4+ T cells and cytomegalovirus serostatus. Single viable CD3+CD4+CD8-CD45RO+ cells were sorted as the memory CD4+ T cells. TCRdb's table, derived via immunoSEQ multiplex PCR, lists solely in-frame clones and lacks some. The sample includes 58,000 or so clones, around 79% of them seen just once. Sample: memory CD4+ T cells from blood. The receptor set was obtained from an adult in good health and CMV-seropositive.

This clone was seen once. This chain uses TRBV19 with TRBJ1-5; possible D gene TRBD1, 6 bases. V lost 0 bases and J 9 bases, leaving 15 bases between the germline ends. The CDR3 consists of 15 residues. Germline values: CDR1 LNHDA, CDR2 SQIVND (reference sequence). CDR3: CASSIDGQGIRPQHF. The CDR3 DNA is TGTGCCAGTAGTATAGATGGGCAGGGGATAAGGCCCCAGCATTTT.

The rearrangement uses TRBV10-2 and TRBJ2-3; 13 bases align to TRBD2. V shed 5 bases and J 0 bases; nucleotides not matched to a gene: 8. Germline-derived CDR1 and CDR2 are WSHSY and SAAADI. This CDR3 contains 18 residues. The CDR3 DNA follows: TGCGCCAGCAGTCTTCGGACTAGCGGGAGCCCTAGCACAGATACGCAGTATTTT. This sequence encodes CASSLRTSGSPSTDTQYF.

V and J are TRBV7-2 and TRBJ2-3, with D maybe TRBD2 (6 bases). Germline values: CDR1 SGHTA, CDR2 FQGNSA. The CDR3 is 14 residues long. Trimming removed 1 base at V and 6 bases at J, with 11 bases between. CDR3 bases: TGTGCCAGCAGCTTAGAACTAGCTAGGGATACGCAGTATTTT. Translated: CASSLELARDTQYF. The whole variable domain, remainder taken from reference TRBV7-2 and TRBJ2-3, is GAGVSQSPSNKVTEKGKDVELRCDPISGHTALYWYRQSLGQGLEFLIYFQGNSAPDKSGLPSDRFSAERTGGSVSTLTIQRTQQEDSAVYLCASSLELARDTQYFGPGTRLTVL.

The chain uses TRBV11-2 and TRBJ2-3; D is possibly TRBD2 (6 bases). Trimming removed 1 base at V and 4 bases at J, with 9 bases between. This CDR3 region has 14 residues. Germline-derived CDR1 and CDR2 are SGHAT and FQNNGV. The CDR3 region is CASSLGGTPDTQYF. DNA for the CDR3: TGTGCCAGCAGCTTAGGGGGGACTCCAGATACGCAGTATTTT. Full variable domain (remainder filled in from reference TRBV11-2 and TRBJ2-3): EAGVAQSPRYKIIEKRQSVAFWCNPISGHATLYWYQQILGQGPKLLIQFQNNGVVDDSQLPKDRFSAERLKGVDSTLKIQPAKLEDSAVYLCASSLGGTPDTQYFGPGTRLTVL.

The rearrangement links TRBV30 to TRBJ1-2; D is possibly TRBD1 (6 bases). The CDR3 has 14 amino acids. The germline V gene has CDR1 GTSNPN and CDR2 SVGIG (reference sequence). The ends were cut back, 2 bases at V and 4 bases at J, with 14 bases in the middle. The CDR3 loop is CAWSQAGATYGYTF. The CDR3 DNA reads TGTGCCTGGAGTCAGGCGGGGGCGACCTATGGCTACACCTTC.

The chain combines TRBV11-2 with TRBJ1-3; D ambiguous. Germline CDR1 is SGHAT and CDR2 is FQNNGV. CDR3 length: 15 residues. V lost 0 bases and J lost 0, with 6 bases in between. In nucleotides, the CDR3 is TGTGCCAGCAGCTTAGAGGCTTTCTCTGGAAACACCATATATTTT. Translating it yields CASSLEAFSGNTIYF. The variable domain in full, completed from reference TRBV11-2 and TRBJ1-3, reads EAGVAQSPRYKIIEKRQSVAFWCNPISGHATLYWYQQILGQGPKLLIQFQNNGVVDDSQLPKDRFSAERLKGVDSTLKIQPAKLEDSAVYLCASSLEAFSGNTIYFGEGSWLTVV.

Notes on this clone: At one end the junction does not follow the germline gene, possibly because of a read error. The V gene is TRBV18, the J gene TRBJ2-7, with 7 positions matching TRBD2. The CDR3 spans 11 residues. Per the germline V gene, CDR1 is KGHSH and CDR2 is LQKENI. For the CDR3, the DNA is TGTGCCAGCTCACCACCCGGGGGGAAGGACTTC. Its translation is CASSPPGGKDF.

The CDR3: CASSPPDGENTF. CDR3 sequence (DNA): TGTGCCAGCAGTCCCCCCGACGGGGAAAACACCTTC. This chain links TRBV28 with TRBJ1-2; D gene ambiguous. Deletions cut 5 bases from V and 12 bases from J, with 16 bases between. This CDR3 is built from 12 residues. CDR1 and CDR2 from the germline V gene are MDHEN and SYDVKM.

V gene TRBV5-4 combines with J gene TRBJ2-3; no firm D call. V dropped 4 bases and J dropped 1 base, with 10 bases sitting between them. From germline, CDR1 is SGHNT and CDR2 YYREEE (reference sequence). CDR3 length: 14 residues. The CDR3 loop reads CASSMGLGTDTQYF. The CDR3, as DNA: TGTGCCAGCAGCATGGGATTGGGCACAGATACGCAGTATTTT.

The sample holds a few counts of this clone. V and J are TRBV11-2 and TRBJ2-5; D is unresolved. Germline lookup yields CDR1 SGHAT and CDR2 FQNNGV. Trimming shortened V by 4 bases and J by 1 base, and 10 bases separated the two germline ends. The CDR3 consists of 14 residues. In nucleotides, the CDR3 is TGTGCCAGCAGCTACTCGCTGCTCCAAGAGACCCAGTACTTC. Protein product: CASSYSLLQETQYF.

J is TRBJ2-5 and V is TRBV5-1; 8 nucleotides agree with TRBD2. Germline V lookup: CDR1 SGHRS, CDR2 YFSETQ. The CDR3 runs 14 residues. J lost 4 bases, V lost 4 bases, and 6 bases had no gene match. CDR3 in amino acids: CASSPSAGGETQYF. The CDR3 DNA is TGCGCCAGCAGCCCTTCGGCGGGGGGAGAGACCCAGTACTTC.

This clone came up a few times. The chain carries TRBV6-4 and TRBJ1-5; 10 bases align to TRBD1. The trim removed 8 bases at V and 9 bases at J, leaving 7 bases unmatched. CDR1 MRHNA and CDR2 SNTAGT come from the germline V gene. The CDR3 covers 13 residues. CDR3 bases: TGTGCCAGCCCAGACAGGGGGCAAGGGCCCCAGCATTTT. Its protein is CASPDRGQGPQHF.

The chain combines TRBV13 with TRBJ1-5; D uncertain. This CDR3 comprises 14 residues. In germline, CDR1 is PRHDT, CDR2 FYEKMQ (reference sequence). Trimming left V 0 bases short and J 3 bases short, with 6 bases between. This CDR3 reads CASSLGLVNQPQHF. In DNA form, the CDR3 reads TGTGCCAGCAGCTTAGGGCTTGTCAATCAGCCCCAGCATTTT.

The chain couples TRBV29-1 to TRBJ2-6; D gene uncertain. The ends were cut back, 5 bases at V and 1 base at J, with 6 bases in the middle. The CDR3 runs 13 residues. CDR1 is SQVTM, CDR2 ANQGSEA, per germline. In nucleotides, the CDR3 is TGCAGCGTTACACGTTCTGGGGCCAACGTCCTGACTTTC. Translated, it gives CSVTRSGANVLTF.

The rearrangement links TRBV6-1 to TRBJ2-7; 7 bases line up with TRBD2. The CDR3 sequence is 15 residues long. Germline V CDR1 and CDR2: MNHNS, SASEGT. J gave up 0 bases and V 7 bases, and 9 bases lay outside the gene matches. CDR3 bases: TGTGCCAGCAATCGGGCTAGCGGTACCTCCTACGAGCAGTACTTC. Translated: CASNRASGTSYEQYF.

This chain uses TRBV7-7 with TRBJ2-7; TRBD2 agrees at 8 bases. V was clipped by 6 bases and J by 4 bases; unmatched bases: 20. The CDR3 has 18 residues. CDR1 and CDR2 (germline): SSHAT, FNYEAQ (reference sequence). CDR3 protein: CASSRNPPGREGPYEQYF. CDR3 DNA: TGTGCCAGCAGTCGCAATCCCCCCGGGAGGGAGGGACCATACGAGCAGTACTTC. The full variable domain, rest sourced from reference TRBV7-7 and TRBJ2-7, is GAGVSQSPRYKVTKRGQDVTLRCDPISSHATLYWYQQALGQGPEFLTYFNYEAQPDKSGLPSDRFSAERPEGSISTLTIQRTEQRDSAMYRCASSRNPPGREGPYEQYFGPGTRLTVT.

The rearrangement links TRBV12-5 to TRBJ2-2; no firm D call. The length of the CDR3 is 11 residues. From germline, CDR1 is LGHNT and CDR2 FRNRAP. V dropped 9 bases and J dropped 6 bases, with 8 bases sitting between them. This chain's CDR3 is CASSNAGELFF. The CDR3 DNA reads as TGTGCTAGCTCAAACGCCGGGGAGCTGTTTTTT. Together with reference TRBV12-5 and TRBJ2-2, the CDR3 gives the full variable domain: DARVTQTPRHKVTEMGQEVTMRCQPILGHNTVFWYRQTMMQGLELLAYFRNRAPLDDSGMPKDRFSAEMPDATLATLKIQPSEPRDSAVYFCASSNAGELFFGEGSRLTVL.

The chain couples TRBV10-3 to TRBJ1-1; D may be TRBD1 (5 bases). The CDR3 consists of 13 residues. The V end was cut by 6 bases, the J end by 6 bases, with 14 bases between. Germline V gene lookup returns CDR1 ENHRY and CDR2 SYGVKD. This CDR3 is CAISSREGAEAFF. Here the CDR3 DNA reads TGTGCCATCAGCTCCAGGGAGGGTGCTGAAGCTTTCTTT.

About this clone: This sample also contains other DNA sequences that code for the same CDR3. The chain carries TRBV2 and TRBJ2-3; D is undetermined. Germline V gives CDR1 SNHLY, CDR2 FYNNEI. The CDR3 contains 12 residues. Trimming pared 3 bases from V and 1 base from J, leaving 2 bases between. As DNA, the CDR3 is TGTGCCAGCAGTGAGGGCACAGATACGCAGTATTTT. Translated: CASSEGTDTQYF.

The chain couples TRBV15 to TRBJ2-7, with a tentative D call TRBD1 (6 bases). The CDR3 length is 15 residues. Per germline, CDR1 LNHNV and CDR2 YYDKDF (reference sequence). The germline V and J ends were trimmed by 0 bases and 2 bases, with 11 bases remaining between them. CDR3 DNA: TGTGCCACCAGCAGAGAAGGGCAGGGGACCTACGAGCAGTACTTC. Encoded protein: CATSREGQGTYEQYF.

The gene calls are TRBV5-1 and TRBJ2-7; 11 bases fit TRBD2. Germline CDR1 reads SGHRS; CDR2 reads YFSETQ. V shed 4 bases and J 1 base; nucleotides not matched to a gene: 16. CDR3 length: 19 amino acids. CDR3 DNA sequence: TGCGCCAGCAGCCGCCCCAAACTACTAGCGGGGGCTCAGTCCTACGAGCAGTACTTC. Translated, it gives CASSRPKLLAGAQSYEQYF.

The chain recombines TRBV11-3 with TRBJ2-1; 8 bases map to TRBD2. Trimming at V came to 8 bases and at J to 5 bases, leaving 11 bases not matched to a gene. Germline V CDR1 and CDR2: SGHNT, YENEEA. This CDR3 contains 15 residues. The CDR3: CASHSWGLGNNEQFF. The CDR3 bases are TGTGCCAGCCATAGTTGGGGACTAGGAAACAATGAGCAGTTCTTC.

This rearrangement joins TRBV30 to TRBJ2-5, with 14 bases identical to TRBD2. The germline gives CDR1 GTSNPN, CDR2 SVGIG (reference sequence). J lost 5 bases, V lost 7 bases, and 9 bases had no gene match. The CDR3 has 15 amino acids. The CDR3 DNA reads as TGTGCCTCAGGGACTAGCGGGAGAGAAGGGGAGACCCAGTACTTC. Encoded protein: CASGTSGREGETQYF. Complete variable domain (other parts from reference TRBV30 and TRBJ2-5): SQTIHQWPATLVQPVGSPLSLECTVEGTSNPNLYWYRQAAGRGLQLLFYSVGIGQISSEVPQNLSASRPQDRQFILSSKKLLLSDSGFYLCASGTSGREGETQYFGPGTRLLVL.

The V gene is TRBV7-3, the J gene TRBJ2-2; no reliable D call. The CDR3 consists of 15 residues. V shed 8 bases and J shed 0 bases, with 13 bases lying between them. CDR1 SGHTA and CDR2 FQGTGA come from the germline V gene. This CDR3 reads CASRAGPPNTGELFF. CDR3 bases: TGTGCCAGCCGGGCAGGCCCTCCGAACACCGGGGAGCTGTTTTTT. Together with reference TRBV7-3 and TRBJ2-2, the CDR3 gives the full variable domain: GAGVSQTPSNKVTEKGKYVELRCDPISGHTALYWYRQSLGQGPEFLIYFQGTGAADDSGLPNDRFFAVRPEGSVSTLKIQRTERGDSAVYLCASRAGPPNTGELFFGEGSRLTVL.